Below, 20 T cell receptor beta chains from the same sample are listed, as sequenced in a study of blood T cell repertoires in COVID-19. Assay used: immunoSEQ multiplex PCR; TCRdb lists only in-frame clones, some missing. The sample includes about 210,000 clones, approximately 80% seen only once; the top ten take about 4.5%. The sequenced sample consisted of PBMCs or T cells enriched from blood (not recorded which). Source of these receptors: a man under 40 with acute COVID-19.

The genes are TRBV12-1 and TRBJ2-7; the DNA was not compared with TRBD2, the D call given in the table. TRBV12-1 is described as a pseudogene. This CDR3 region has 14 residues. CDR3 nucleotide sequence: TGTGCCAGCAGCTTTGAAGTGAGCTCCTACGAGCAGTACTTC. It yields the protein CASSFEVSSYEQYF.

V gene TRBV9 combines with J gene TRBJ1-4; TRBD1 might be the D (5 bases). There are 15 residues in the CDR3. Trimming took off 4 bases at V and 2 bases at J, with 12 bases between the two ends. Germline V CDR1 and CDR2: SGDLS, YYNGEE. In DNA form, the CDR3 reads TGTGCCAGCAGCCCCTTGCAGGGCACTAATGAAAAACTGTTTTTT. Amino acids: CASSPLQGTNEKLFF.

The gene calls are TRBV30 and TRBJ1-1, with 7 positions matching TRBD1. The V segment lost 2 bases and the J segment 1 base; nucleotides outside the gene matches: 4. The germline V gene encodes CDR1 GTSNPN and CDR2 SVGIG (reference sequence). The CDR3 runs 14 residues. The CDR3 nucleotides read TGTGCCTGGAGTTCCCGGACAGGGAACACTGAAGCTTTCTTT. Protein sequence: CAWSSRTGNTEAFF.

J is TRBJ1-1 and V is TRBV9; 9 bases map to TRBD1. Germline values: CDR1 SGDLS, CDR2 YYNGEE. Germline trimming cut 2 bases from V and 6 bases from J; bases unmatched to any gene: 8. The CDR3 length is 15 residues. CDR3 sequence reads: CASSVQTGGGSEAFF. As DNA, the CDR3 is TGTGCCAGCAGCGTCCAGACAGGGGGAGGCTCTGAAGCTTTCTTT. Full variable domain (rest looked up from reference TRBV9 and TRBJ1-1): DSGVTQTPKHLITATGQRVTLRCSPRSGDLSVYWYQQSLDQGLQFLIQYYNGEERAKGNILERFSAQQFPDLHSELNLSSLELGDSALYFCASSVQTGGGSEAFFGQGTRLTVV.

The chain links TRBV5-5 to TRBJ2-5; 9 nucleotides align to TRBD2. Germline V lookup: CDR1 SGHKS, CDR2 YYEKEE (reference sequence). The CDR3 totals 15 residues. J lost 5 bases, V lost 4 bases, and 9 bases had no gene match. This chain's CDR3 is CASSPASGVWETQYF. CDR3 coding DNA: TGTGCCAGCAGCCCCGCTAGCGGGGTGTGGGAGACCCAGTACTTC.

The J gene is TRBJ2-3, the V gene TRBV28; possibly TRBD1 for D (5 bases). Germline CDR1 is MDHEN and CDR2 is SYDVKM. CDR3 length: 14 amino acids. V lost 6 bases and J lost 0, with 10 bases in between. CDR3 loop: CASRSDRSTDTQYF. For the CDR3, the DNA is TGTGCCAGCAGGAGCGACAGAAGCACAGATACGCAGTATTTT.

This chain links TRBV9 with TRBJ2-2; 8 bases map to TRBD2. The CDR3 is 15 residues long. V lost 4 bases and J lost 0; bases outside the gene matches: 2. Germline loops: CDR1 SGDLS, CDR2 YYNGEE. As DNA, the CDR3 is TGTGCCAGCAGCTTGGGACTAGCGAACACCGGGGAGCTGTTTTTT. Its protein is CASSLGLANTGELFF.

This clone was counted between two and nine times. The chain employs TRBV2 and TRBJ2-7, with D tentatively TRBD2 (5 bases). CDR3 length: 13 residues. Trimming removed 4 bases from V and 2 bases from J, with 9 bases in between. Germline V gene sequence: CDR1 SNHLY, CDR2 FYNNEI. The CDR3 DNA follows: TGTGCCAGCAGTGGAGGGCTTCCCTACGAGCAGTACTTC. Amino acids: CASSGGLPYEQYF.

This clone was picked up a small number of times. This chain links TRBV3-1 (or the pseudogene TRBV3-2) with TRBJ1-2, with unresolved D. Germline V gene sequence: CDR1 LGHDT, CDR2 YNNKEL (reference sequence). The V end lost 0 bases, the J end lost 8 bases, and 10 bases lay between the germline ends. The CDR3 length is 13 residues. The CDR3 reads CASSQDLRWGYTF. CDR3 sequence (DNA): TGTGCCAGCAGCCAAGATCTGAGGTGGGGCTACACCTTC.

This clone was counted between two and nine times. The chain's CDR3 is CASSLGPGQGVVAAGNTIYF. CDR3 DNA sequence: TGCGCCAGCAGCTTGGGTCCGGGACAGGGGGTAGTAGCGGCTGGAAACACCATATATTTT. The V call is TRBV5-1, the J call TRBJ1-3; TRBD1 aligns across 11 bases. This CDR3 region has 20 residues. V shed 0 bases, J shed 2 bases, and the junction held 13 bases outside the gene matches. CDR1 SGHRS and CDR2 YFSETQ come from the germline V gene.

J is TRBJ1-2 and V is TRBV5-1; tentative D call: TRBD1 (6 bases). Germline-derived CDR1 and CDR2 are SGHRS and YFSETQ. V gave up 0 bases and J gave up 2 bases, with 8 bases separating them. The CDR3 spans 14 residues. The CDR3 DNA sequence: TGCGCCAGCAGCTTGGTTCAGGGGAACTATGGCTACACCTTC. Translating it yields CASSLVQGNYGYTF.

The chain combines TRBV7-2 with TRBJ2-4; D perhaps matches TRBD2 (6 bases). V was shortened by 4 bases and J by 9 bases, with 10 bases between the two germline ends. The germline gives CDR1 SGHTA, CDR2 FQGNSA. CDR3 length: 12 residues. CDR3 residues: CASSSLRGIQYF. CDR3 nucleotides: TGTGCCAGCAGCTCCCTGCGGGGCATTCAGTACTTC. Filled out from reference TRBV7-2 and TRBJ2-4, the complete variable domain reads GAGVSQSPSNKVTEKGKDVELRCDPISGHTALYWYRQSLGQGLEFLIYFQGNSAPDKSGLPSDRFSAERTGGSVSTLTIQRTQQEDSAVYLCASSSLRGIQYFGAGTRLSVL.

The J gene is TRBJ1-6, the V gene TRBV6-5; a possible D gene is TRBD1 (5 bases). The CDR3 has 15 residues. The germline V gene encodes CDR1 MNHEY and CDR2 SVGAGI. The V end lost 6 bases, the J end lost 7 bases, and 16 bases lay between the germline ends. In DNA, the CDR3 is TGTGCCAGCAGGTCTCCGGGACTCATGAATTCACCCCTCCACTTT. Translation: CASRSPGLMNSPLHF.

V and J are TRBV20-1 and TRBJ1-2; D unclear. The V gene lost 3 bases and the J gene lost 0 bases, with 11 bases spanning the gap. Germline V gene sequence: CDR1 DFQATT, CDR2 SNEGSKA (reference sequence). The CDR3 covers 14 residues. The CDR3 nucleotides read TGCAGTGCTAGTCTCCCTGCAGCTAACTATGGCTACACCTTC. Residues: CSASLPAANYGYTF.

This clone was observed at least ten times. The gene calls are TRBV10-2 and TRBJ1-6, with 7 nucleotides matching TRBD1. V was pared by 6 bases and J by 6 bases, with 8 bases of the junction left unmatched. Germline V gene data show CDR1 as WSHSY and CDR2 as SAAADI. The CDR3 is made up of 15 amino acids. CDR3 loop: CASSLGGSLNSPLHF. The CDR3 DNA reads TGCGCCAGCAGCCTAGGGGGCAGTCTTAATTCACCCCTCCACTTT.

This clone was seen more than once but under ten times. The rearrangement uses TRBV14 and TRBJ2-7; TRBD2 agrees at 7 bases. The trim removed 4 bases at V and 0 bases at J, leaving 12 bases unmatched. The CDR3 is made up of 17 amino acids. Germline V CDR1 and CDR2: SGHDN, FVKESK. CDR3 region: CASSPFPGLTPSYEQYF. CDR3 nucleotide sequence: TGTGCCAGCAGCCCGTTCCCGGGACTAACTCCCTCCTACGAGCAGTACTTC.

The V and J genes are TRBV27 and TRBJ2-2; D is perhaps TRBD1 (6 bases). The CDR3 extends over 15 amino acids. Per the germline V gene, CDR1 is MNHEY and CDR2 is SMNVEV (reference sequence). Trimming left V 4 bases short and J 0 bases short, with 9 bases between. The chain's CDR3 is CASSSWTANTGELFF. CDR3 DNA: TGTGCCAGCAGTTCGTGGACAGCGAACACCGGGGAGCTGTTTTTT.

The chain carries TRBV27 and TRBJ2-5; TRBD1 might be the D (5 bases). Looked up from germline, CDR1 is MNHEY and CDR2 is SMNVEV (reference sequence). The CDR3 is 12 amino acids. The V and J ends lost 3 bases and 4 bases respectively, with 6 bases between them. DNA of the CDR3: TGTGCCAGCAGTTTCACAGGAGAGACCCAGTACTTC. Translating it yields CASSFTGETQYF.

The V call is TRBV27, the J call TRBJ1-1; TRBD1 is a possible D gene (6 bases). Trimming took off 0 bases at V and 8 bases at J, with 10 bases between the two ends. This CDR3 is built from 13 residues. Looked up from germline, CDR1 is MNHEY and CDR2 is SMNVEV (reference sequence). Here the CDR3 reads CASSLSQGSEAFF. Written as DNA, the CDR3 is TGTGCCAGCAGTTTATCCCAGGGGTCGGAAGCTTTCTTT.

This clone is a singleton in its sample. CDR3 nucleotides: TGCGCCAGCAGCTGGGGGACTAGCGGGGACCTTCGAACAGAGACCCAGTACTTC. Encoded protein: CASSWGTSGDLRTETQYF. V usage is TRBV5-1 and J usage is TRBJ2-5; 13 nucleotides align to TRBD2. CDR3 length: 18 residues. Germline lookup yields CDR1 SGHRS and CDR2 YFSETQ. V trimming: 3 bases; J trimming: 4 bases; junction bases outside the gene matches: 12.